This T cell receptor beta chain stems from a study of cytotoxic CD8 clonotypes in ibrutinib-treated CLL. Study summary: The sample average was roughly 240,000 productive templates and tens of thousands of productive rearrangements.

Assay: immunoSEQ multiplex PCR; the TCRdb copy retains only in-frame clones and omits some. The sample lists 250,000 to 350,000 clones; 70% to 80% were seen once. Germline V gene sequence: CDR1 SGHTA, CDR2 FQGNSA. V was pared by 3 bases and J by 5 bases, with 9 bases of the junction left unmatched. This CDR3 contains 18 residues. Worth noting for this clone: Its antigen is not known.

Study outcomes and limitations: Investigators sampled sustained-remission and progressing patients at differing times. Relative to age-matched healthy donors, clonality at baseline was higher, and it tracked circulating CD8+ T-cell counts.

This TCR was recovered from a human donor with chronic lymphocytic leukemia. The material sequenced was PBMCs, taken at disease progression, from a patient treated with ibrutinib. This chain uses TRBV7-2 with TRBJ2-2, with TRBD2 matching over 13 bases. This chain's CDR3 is CASSFSTSGRPRTGELFF. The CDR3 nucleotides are TGTGCCAGCAGCTTCTCGACTAGCGGGAGGCCCAGGACCGGGGAGCTGTTTTTT.